These 7 T cell receptor beta chains originate from one sample sequenced in a study of blood T cell repertoires in COVID-19 (TCRdb year 2020). The library relied on the immunoSEQ multiplex PCR assay. TCRdb's version of the immuneACCESS table is confined to in-frame rearrangements and falls short of the full clone set. An unresolved V gene accounts for under half of the shortfall where checked; the remainder is of unknown origin. Within this sample are roughly 250,000 clones, with about nine tenths of them counted one time only. The top ten clones comprise 1.5% to 2% of the sample. The sample was PBMCs or T cells enriched from blood (not recorded which). The origin of the receptors is a woman in her late teens or twenties who had recovered from COVID-19.

The gene calls are TRBV14 and TRBJ1-2, with TRBD1 matching 7 bases. Germline CDR1 is SGHDN and CDR2 is FVKESK. CDR3 length: 13 residues. V shed 4 bases and J 8 bases; nucleotides not matched to a gene: 7. The CDR3 here is CASSPRQGRGYTF. The DNA of the CDR3 is TGTGCCAGCAGCCCCCGACAGGGCCGGGGCTACACCTTC.

The J gene is TRBJ1-2, the V gene TRBV7-9; TRBD1 is a possible D gene (5 bases). Per germline, CDR1 SEHNR and CDR2 FQNEAQ (reference sequence). The CDR3 loop spans 15 amino acids. The V end lost 3 bases, the J end lost 1 base, and 12 bases lay between the germline ends. The chain's CDR3 is CASSLEGSHNYGYTF. The CDR3 DNA reads TGTGCCAGCAGCTTGGAGGGGTCCCATAACTATGGCTACACCTTC.

The chain joins TRBV20-1 to TRBJ2-7; 8 bases are shared with TRBD1. The length of the CDR3 is 15 residues. The J segment lost 3 bases and the V segment lost 3 bases, leaving 10 bases of the junction unmatched. Per the germline V gene, CDR1 is DFQATT and CDR2 is SNEGSKA (reference sequence). CDR3 sequence reads: CSASARQGIYYEQYF. DNA of the CDR3: TGCAGTGCTAGTGCCCGACAGGGGATTTACTACGAGCAGTACTTC.

The chain recombines TRBV10-3 with TRBJ1-1; D gene unclear. V lost 3 bases and J lost 1, with 3 bases in between. Germline CDR1 is ENHRY and CDR2 is SYGVKD. The CDR3 runs 12 residues. This chain's CDR3 is CAISDSNTEAFF. The CDR3 DNA reads as TGTGCCATCAGTGACTCGAACACTGAAGCTTTCTTT.

V gene TRBV7-9 combines with J gene TRBJ1-3, with 7 bases lining up with TRBD1. V shed 4 bases and J 0 bases; nucleotides not matched to a gene: 9. This CDR3 has 17 residues. Per the germline V gene, CDR1 is SEHNR and CDR2 is FQNEAQ (reference sequence). CDR3 sequence reads: CASSYRIQGNSGNTIYF. In DNA form, the CDR3 reads TGTGCCAGCAGCTACCGAATACAGGGGAACTCTGGAAACACCATATATTTT.

V usage is TRBV6-5 and J usage is TRBJ1-2, with D possibly matching TRBD1 (6 bases). The ends were cut back, 2 bases at V and 3 bases at J, with 7 bases in the middle. The CDR3 has 13 amino acids. Germline assignment: CDR1 MNHEY and CDR2 SVGAGI. CDR3 DNA sequence: TGTGCCAGCAGTTACACAGGGTACTATGGCTACACCTTC. Translation: CASSYTGYYGYTF.

The rearrangement uses TRBV6-2 or TRBV6-3 and TRBJ1-5, with 8 bases matching TRBD1. CDR3 size: 14 residues. The ends lost 6 bases at V and 8 bases at J; junction bases unmatched: 9. The V gene's germline CDR1 is MNHEY and CDR2 SVGEGT. CDR3 residues: CASSSDRVRKPQHF. The CDR3 region has the DNA TGTGCCAGCAGCTCGGACAGGGTCCGTAAGCCCCAGCATTTT.